This T cell receptor beta chain came from a study of blood T cell repertoires in COVID-19. Using immunoSEQ multiplex PCR, the repertoire was profiled, and TCRdb retains in-frame clones only, with some absent. Here the sample spans 250,000 to 300,000 clones, under 90% being singletons. V lost 1 base to trimming and J lost 9 bases, with 17 bases between them. Germline V gene lookup returns CDR1 SGHNT and CDR2 YENEEA. This CDR3 has 15 amino acids. This sequence joins TRBV11-3 and TRBJ2-3, with D possibly being TRBD1 (6 bases). The sequencing sample was made of PBMCs or T cells enriched from blood (not recorded which). This receptor was identified in a man aged 30-40 years with acute COVID-19. The CDR3 loop reads CASSLVAPPGTTQYF. In DNA, the CDR3 is TGTGCCAGCAGCTTAGTCGCCCCACCCGGGACAACGCAGTATTTT. The full variable domain, completed using reference TRBV11-3 and TRBJ2-3, is EAGVVQSPRYKIIEKKQPVAFWCNPISGHNTLYWYLQNLGQGPELLIRYENEEAVDDSQLPKDRFSAERLKGVDSTLKIQPAELGDSAVYLCASSLVAPPGTTQYFGPGTRLTVL.